Listed here is a single TCR beta chain. This sample is drawn from a study of Ad26.COV2.S vaccination and SARS-CoV-2 variants. The length of the CDR3 is 13 residues. Germline assignment: CDR1 LGHNT and CDR2 FRNRAP. The V end lost 6 bases, the J end lost 8 bases, and 14 bases lay between the germline ends. TCRdb's copy holds only in-frame clones and misses some; the assay was immunoSEQ multiplex PCR. The data contain about 380,000 clones, about four fifths of them seen just once; the ten biggest clones take up more than 7%. Treatment: around 19 received Ad26.COV2.S at low or high dose, single or two shots; 5 received placebo; per-sample allocation not given. Samples analyzed were those drawn on day 63 after the first vaccine or placebo injection. Its platform was an Ad26 vector, and its expressed antigen was Wuhan-strain SARS-CoV-2 spike.

Sequenced material: peripheral blood, taken in a trial of Ad26.COV2.S vaccine versus placebo. The TCR comes from a person aged 18-65 years who received the Ad26.COV2.S COVID-19 vaccine or a placebo. J is TRBJ2-1 and V is TRBV12-5; the D gene is possibly TRBD1 (5 bases). CDR3 in amino acids: CASGFQGSYEQFF. The CDR3 DNA reads as TGTGCTAGTGGCTTCCAGGGTAGTTATGAGCAGTTCTTC.